This TCR beta chain appears in the sequencing data of a study of CD8+CD57+ T cells in acquired aplastic anemia. Study-wide results and limits: Patients were compared with controls for CD8+ Simpson's diversity, and no significant difference emerged.

Regarding this clonotype: Its cognate antigen is unknown.

There are 17 residues in the CDR3. The ends were cut back, 3 bases at V and 1 base at J, with 18 bases in the middle. CDR1 and CDR2 from the germline V gene are LNHDA and SQIVND (reference sequence). TCR beta VDJ and CDR3 profiles were obtained from a genomic DNA template. TCRdb redid the calling of the reads with MiXCR, one entry per CDR3 protein. The sample lists 150,000 to 200,000 distinct CDR3 sequences; about three fifths were seen once. The sequenced sample was sorted CD4+, CD8+, or CD8+CD57+ T cells (not recorded which) from PBMCs. This TCR came from a human donor with severe aplastic anemia or a healthy control (not recorded which). The V gene is TRBV19, the J gene TRBJ1-1; D gene ambiguous. In DNA, the CDR3 is TGTGCCAGTAGTATCACAGTCGGCGCGTCGTCGAACACTGAAGCTTTCTTT. This sequence encodes CASSITVGASSNTEAFF.